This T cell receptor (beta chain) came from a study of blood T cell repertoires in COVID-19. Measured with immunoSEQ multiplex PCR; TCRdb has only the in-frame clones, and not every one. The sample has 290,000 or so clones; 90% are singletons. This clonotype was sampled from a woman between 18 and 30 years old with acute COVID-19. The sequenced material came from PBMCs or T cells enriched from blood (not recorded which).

The DNA for the CDR3 is TGCGCCAGCAGCTCTTACGCAGGGAACACTAATGAAAAACTGTTTTTT. This codes for CASSSYAGNTNEKLFF. The V gene is TRBV5-1, the J gene TRBJ1-4; D is possibly TRBD1 (5 bases). Germline V gene data show CDR1 as SGHRS and CDR2 as YFSETQ. The CDR3 is 16 amino acids. Trimming took off 3 bases at V and 2 bases at J, with 14 bases between the two ends.